The sequence of this T cell receptor (beta chain) was determined in a study of CD8+ T cells in alopecia areata listed by TCRdb under 2018. Describing the broader study: Female C3H/HeJ recipients, 7-10 weeks old, were grafted with skin from C3H/HeJ donors with spontaneous alopecia (about 6-13 months old). RNA was obtained with the PAXgene miRNA kit for fixed scalp, the miRNeasy kit for PBMCs, and the RNeasy kit for mouse skin. TCRbeta CDR3 regions were amplified by immunoSEQ multiplex PCR using 35 Vbeta forward and 13 Jbeta reverse primers. On the human side, TCRbeta sequencing was run on scalp tissue and on sorted CD4+ and CD8+ peripheral blood T cells from healthy controls and from alopecia areata patients with either patchy or totalis/universalis disease. The study used high-throughput TCRbeta sequencing to examine T cell clonal expansion in alopecia areata, in both the C3H/HeJ mouse model and human patients. Clonality in the scalp was compared among normal scalp (n=4), patchy alopecia areata scalp (n=8), and alopecia totalis/universalis scalp (n=8). Here is what the overall study found, with its caveats: Shared TCR sequences between patients were less evident than in mice, which may be partly attributable to HLA diversity in the patient population. Compared with normal scalp, lesional scalp, particularly in alopecia totalis/universalis, had higher clonality and more expanded CD8+ clones, which suggests antigenic drive. Unlike mouse skin, where gammadelta T cells dominate, normal human skin contains resident alphabeta T cells that get sequenced too, which complicates analysis of the scalp TCR repertoire.

Pooled mouse cutaneous lymph node cells were stained for CD4, CD8alpha, NKG2D, NKG2ACE and other markers and were then sorted on a BD Influx. The table lists this clone with many counts. It has no known antigen specificity. Gene names and germline sequences here are all drawn from mouse data. The DNA ends 4 residues before the CDR3 does, and the rest of the CDR3 is filled in from the germline J gene. The method was the immunoSEQ multiplex PCR assay. RNA was extracted from all samples and reverse transcribed into cDNA as template for TCR sequencing. SuperScript III was used for first-strand cDNA synthesis, primed with a 2:1 mix of oligo-dT and random hexamers. A synthetic immune receptor repertoire was used to measure amplification bias, and any remaining bias was corrected computationally. Libraries were sequenced on Illumina HiSeq using 60 bp reads that covered the CDR3 and were read from J toward V. As for the original processing: After raw reads were preprocessed to remove errors, the CDR3 was defined following IMGT conventions as running from the conserved cysteine to phenylalanine. To get clonality, Shannon entropy was normalized by log2 of the number of productive unique TCRs and the result was subtracted from 1. Scalp TCRbeta sequences were cross-referenced with sorted blood CD4 and CD8 repertoires so that the CD4 or CD8 identity of scalp clones could be inferred. TCRdb provides this immuneACCESS table in a form limited to in-frame rearrangements. Some clones are lacking; in checked studies, under half of them reflect an unresolved V gene, and why the rest are absent is not known. V and J calls and clone size are given by that table; D and trimming were obtained from the DNA. For this sample, approximately 19,000 clones appear and none is a singleton. The ten biggest clones cover about 32% of the sample.

The germline V gene gives CDR1 as NNHDY and CDR2 as SYVADS. The cysteine opens and the phenylalanine closes a CDR3 of 13 amino acids. Shown are 27 bases from within the CDR3, in frame from base 1. The V and J ends are trimmed by 4 bases and 2 bases, leaving 8 bases between them. The source of this sequence is a C3H/HeJ mouse with alopecia areata. With respect to MHC, this strain carries the haplotype H2-k. The rearranged segments are TRBV13-3 and TRBJ2-5; D gene: possibly TRBD1, on 6 matching bases. Sequences were obtained from CD8+ T cells sorted from a lymph node. Partial CDR3 DNA: TGTGCCAGCAGTCCGACAGGCCAAGAC. Translation gives CASSPTGQD. The entire CDR3 reads CASSPTGQDTQYF.